A selection of T cell receptor beta chains follows, all from one sample in a study of T cell repertoires in cytomegalovirus infection. TCRdb passed the reads through MiXCR, listing each CDR3 protein once. Of hundreds of thousands of distinct CDR3 sequences detected, around a third appear once; the ten largest clones hold about 14%. No antigen is known for these receptors. This material consisted of cultured CD8+ T cells from PBMCs, taken from culture after CMV antigen stimulation. The receptors shown here come from a human donor in good health (CMV status not recorded). Some clones in this sample may be carry-over from other donors' samples. The CDR3 runs from the conserved cysteine through the conserved F or W. The D gene is left open where the match is weak. Expanded clones get a size class; other rows say once, few or many, or leave the size out.

>TRBV4-2|-|TRBJ1-6|-
CASSLPLADSAYNSPLHF
TGTGCCAGCAGCCTCCCTTTGGCAGACAGTGCGTATAATTCACCCCTCCACTTT
>TRBV19|-|TRBJ2-1|TRBD1
CASSLGQGGYQFF
TGTGCCAGTAGTCTTGGACAGGGAGGCTACCAGTTCTTC
>TRBV7-9|few|TRBJ2-1|-
CASSLGYGADYNEQFF
TGTGCCAGCAGCTTGGGCTATGGTGCGGATTACAATGAGCAGTTCTTC
>TRBV4-2|once|TRBJ1-4|TRBD1
CASSRNDRGETNEKLFF
TGTGCCAGCAGCCGCAACGACAGGGGCGAAACTAATGAAAAACTGTTTTTT
>TRBV7-8|-|TRBJ2-3|TRBD2
CASSLPGGGYTDTQYF
TGTGCCAGCAGCTTACCAGGCGGGGGGTACACAGATACGCAGTATTTT
>TRBV12-3/TRBV12-4|-|TRBJ1-5|-
CASSLRQANQPQHF
TGTGCCAGCAGTTTAAGACAGGCTAATCAGCCCCAGCATTTT
>TRBV7-9|few|TRBJ2-1|TRBD2
CASKLAGGVNEQFF
TGTGCCAGCAAACTAGCGGGGGGCGTGAATGAGCAGTTCTTC
>TRBV5-1|few|TRBJ2-7|-
CASSAGDGSYEQYF
TGCGCCAGCAGCGCCGGGGACGGATCCTACGAGCAGTACTTC
>TRBV7-6|few|TRBJ1-6|-
CASSLRGALSYNSPLHF
TGTGCCAGCAGCCTCAGAGGCGCACTTTCCTATAATTCACCCCTCCACTTT
>TRBV7-6|-|TRBJ1-2|-
CASSSGRTEPYGYTF
TGTGCCAGCAGCTCCGGAAGGACGGAGCCCTATGGCTACACCTTC
>TRBV7-3|-|TRBJ2-2|-
CASSLRQDYTGELFF
TGTGCCAGCAGCTTAAGACAGGATTACACTGGGGAGCTGTTTTTT
>TRBV6-1|few|TRBJ2-1|TRBD2
CASRQTSGGYNEQFF
TGTGCCAGCAGACAAACTAGCGGGGGCTACAATGAGCAGTTCTTC
>TRBV12-3/TRBV12-4|-|TRBJ2-5|-
CASSLRGWFQETQYF
TGTGCCAGCAGTTTAAGAGGCTGGTTTCAAGAGACCCAGTACTTC
>TRBV27|-|TRBJ1-5|-
CASSLVRTVNQPQHF
TGTGCCAGCAGTTTGGTCAGGACAGTTAATCAGCCCCAACATTTT
>TRBV7-2|few|TRBJ2-2|-
CAIDGWNTGELFF
TGTGCCATAGACGGGTGGAACACCGGGGAGCTGTTTTTT
>TRBV7-9|few|TRBJ1-3|-
CASSFVYLSGNTIYF
TGTGCCAGCAGCTTCGTTTACCTCTCTGGAAACACCATATATTTT
>TRBV7-9|-|TRBJ2-3|-
CASSSNGQSPTDTQYF
TGTGCCAGCAGCTCCAACGGACAGAGCCCCACAGATACGCAGTATTTT
>TRBV5-1|few|TRBJ2-2|-
CASSLSGNDMNTGELFF
TGCGCCAGCAGCTTGTCAGGAAATGACATGAACACCGGGGAGCTGTTTTTT
>TRBV6-2/TRBV6-3|few|TRBJ2-1|-
CASSYSRDRVYNEQFF
TGTGCCAGCAGTTACTCTCGGGATAGGGTCTACAATGAGCAGTTCTTC
>TRBV6-1|-|TRBJ1-2|TRBD1
CASSAPGQGAFTF
TGTGCCAGCAGTGCACCGGGACAGGGGGCATTCACCTTC
>TRBV7-9|-|TRBJ2-2|TRBD2
CASSSEGRGSTGVLFF
TGTGCCAGCAGCTCCGAGGGGAGGGGTTCCACCGGGGTGCTGTTTTTT
>TRBV2|-|TRBJ2-7|TRBD1
CANQSGQGDYEQYF
TGTGCCAACCAGAGTGGACAGGGGGACTACGAGCAGTACTTC
>TRBV20-1|-|TRBJ1-5|-
CSARATTVLSQPQHF
TGCAGTGCTAGAGCGACGACAGTCCTCTCCCAGCCCCAGCATTTT
>TRBV7-8|-|TRBJ2-3|TRBD2
CASSLGGGGLKDTQYF
TGTGCCAGCAGCTTAGGCGGGGGGGGATTGAAAGATACGCAGTATTTT
>TRBV9|few|TRBJ2-2|TRBD1
CASSVDRAPGTGELFF
TGTGCCAGCAGCGTGGACAGGGCCCCAGGCACCGGGGAGCTGTTTTTT
>TRBV6-1|few|TRBJ2-6|-
CASSEGLAGANVLTF
TGTGCCAGCAGTGAAGGGCTGGCGGGGGCCAACGTCCTGACTTTC
>TRBV7-9|many|TRBJ2-7|-
CASSPRDEQYF
TGTGCCAGCAGCCCACGGGACGAGCAGTACTTC
>TRBV10-3|-|TRBJ1-5|-
CAISVEGSLRPQHF
TGTGCCATCAGCGTCGAGGGTTCCCTACGGCCCCAGCATTTT
>TRBV12-3/TRBV12-4|few|TRBJ1-4|TRBD1
CASSFVGTGANEKLFF
TGTGCCAGCAGTTTTGTCGGGACAGGGGCTAATGAAAAACTGTTTTTT
>TRBV7-6|-|TRBJ1-1|TRBD1
CASSLVPDRSTEAFF
TGTGCCAGCAGCTTAGTTCCGGACAGGTCTACTGAAGCTTTCTTT
>TRBV20-1|few|TRBJ1-1|-
CSARDRRSGLNTEAFF
TGCAGTGCTAGAGATAGGAGGTCAGGGTTGAACACTGAAGCTTTCTTT
>TRBV6-6|few|TRBJ1-1|TRBD1
CASGPDRITEAFF
TGTGCCAGCGGCCCGGACAGGATAACTGAAGCTTTCTTT